The source of this T cell receptor beta chain is a study of blood T cells in healthy people across ages. V dropped 2 bases and J dropped 4 bases, with 17 bases sitting between them. Per the germline V gene, CDR1 is DFQATT and CDR2 is SNEGSKA (reference sequence). The CDR3 runs to 15 residues. Whole-study results and caveats: The unknown donor CMV status may have confounded expanded clonotype changes. Estimated diversity that came from one million T cells was considered an underestimate.

Note on this clonotype: Its antigen is not identified.

Donation came from healthy Caucasian individuals in Russia who were aged 6 to 90. Each individual donor underwent a draw of roughly 10 milliliters of peripheral blood. Primed by a sample-barcoded 5' primer and a J-beta primer mix, a second PCR proceeded for 7 to 11 cycles. TCRdb re-analysed the 5' RACE reads in MiXCR, keeping a single row per CDR3 protein. The repertoire holds roughly 800,000 distinct CDR3 sequences, with just under 25% as singletons. The data were also submitted as part of a second study, on T cells of mothers and their children.

This chain uses TRBV20-1 with TRBJ1-2, with D possibly matching TRBD1 (6 bases). Input material: blood. This TCR came from a boy younger than 18 in good health. CDR3 nucleotides: TGCAGTGCTAGACCGGGACACTCGGGGGCCTATGGCTACACCTTC. It translates to CSARPGHSGAYGYTF.